Listed here is a single TCR beta chain. Antigen: not known. The source of the sample is a study of graft-versus-host responses after intestinal transplantation. Study-level information: For around 3 years after anti-thymocyte globulin induction, all recipients took tacrolimus and steroids.

Germline V gives CDR1 LNHDA, CDR2 SQIVND (reference sequence). The CDR3 runs to 14 residues. V dropped 1 base and J dropped 0 bases, with 6 bases sitting between them. The study's findings and limits: GvH clones were found in recipient marrow; some appeared first in ileum or blood.

Measured with immunoSEQ multiplex PCR; TCRdb has only the in-frame clones, and not every one. In the table there are around 87,000 clones, just under 95% of which are singletons. V usage is TRBV19 and J usage is TRBJ1-2; D is ambiguous. The sample was unstimulated CD8+ T cells sorted from spleen or lymph node cells, taken before transplant. This clonotype was sampled from a human donor who was the organ donor for an intestinal transplant. In DNA form, the CDR3 reads TGTGCCAGTAGTATAGCGGGAGCTAACTATGGCTACACCTTC. It specifies CASSIAGANYGYTF.